A single sample gave rise to the 9 T cell receptor beta chains below, sequenced in a study of T cells in Graves' hyperthyroidism and ophthalmopathy. From RNA transcripts, TCR beta CDR3 regions were amplified. HTBI primers drove first-round RT-PCR of the TCR CDR3. TCRdb redid the calling of the multiplex PCR reads with MiXCR, one entry per CDR3 protein. The sample lists 660,000 or so distinct CDR3 sequences, roughly 45% occurring once. What was sequenced was peripheral blood or thyroid tissue (not recorded which). The receptors shown here come from an adult man with Graves' disease, either hyperthyroidism or ophthalmopathy (not recorded which).

This clonotype was seen a few times. V is TRBV12-3 or TRBV12-4 and J is TRBJ2-7, with D possibly matching TRBD1 (6 bases). This CDR3 is 13 amino acids long. The germline V and J ends were trimmed by 2 bases and 6 bases, with 11 bases remaining between them. DNA for the CDR3: TGTGCCAGCAGTTTAATGTCAGGGGCCGAGCAGTACTTC. Translation: CASSLMSGAEQYF.

The chain has TRBV7-8 and TRBJ2-6; D is undetermined. Germline loops: CDR1 SGHVS, CDR2 FQNEAQ. The CDR3 is made up of 11 amino acids. V shed 5 bases and J shed 15 bases, with 11 bases lying between them. CDR3 sequence (DNA): TGTGCCAGCAGCGCCGACTTGAGCCTGACTTTC. Translation: CASSADLSLTF.

This clonotype was seen at least ten times. The chain couples TRBV7-2 to TRBJ2-5; TRBD2 matches 10 bases. This CDR3 is 16 amino acids long. With V trimmed by 0 bases and J by 5 bases, 6 bases remained unmatched. CDR1 is SGHTA, CDR2 FQGNSA, per germline. The CDR3 region is CASSLAGSGRTETQYF. CDR3 nucleotides: TGTGCCAGCAGCTTAGCGGGTAGCGGGAGGACGGAGACCCAGTACTTC. Full variable domain (outside the CDR3, taken from reference TRBV7-2 and TRBJ2-5): GAGVSQSPSNKVTEKGKDVELRCDPISGHTALYWYRQSLGQGLEFLIYFQGNSAPDKSGLPSDRFSAERTGGSVSTLTIQRTQQEDSAVYLCASSLAGSGRTETQYFGPGTRLLVL.

This clonotype came up many times. The genes are TRBV29-1 and TRBJ2-5, with a tentative D call TRBD2 (5 bases). Trimming pared 6 bases from V and 4 bases from J, leaving 12 bases between. Germline V lookup: CDR1 SQVTM, CDR2 ANQGSEA. The CDR3 runs 12 residues. CDR3 in DNA: TGCAGCGTGACCCCTGAGGGAGAGACCCAGTACTTC. The encoded protein is CSVTPEGETQYF.

The chain uses TRBV29-1 and TRBJ1-2, with D tentatively TRBD1 (5 bases). Germline V gene sequence: CDR1 SQVTM, CDR2 ANQGSEA. The CDR3 has 13 amino acids. Trimming removed 8 bases at V and 2 bases at J, with 15 bases between. CDR3 nucleotides: TGCAGCCAAGAAGCCGGGACCAACTATGGCTACACCTTC. Its translation: CSQEAGTNYGYTF. Together with reference TRBV29-1 and TRBJ1-2, the CDR3 gives the full variable domain: SAVISQKPSRDICQRGTSLTIQCQVDSQVTMMFWYRQQPGQSLTLIATANQGSEATYESGFVIDKFPISRPNLTFSTLTVSNMSPEDSSIYLCSQEAGTNYGYTFGSGTRLTVV.

This chain joins TRBV7-2 and TRBJ1-4; possible D gene TRBD1, 5 bases. The ends were cut back, 3 bases at V and 4 bases at J, with 21 bases in the middle. The CDR3 spans 18 residues. Per the germline V gene, CDR1 is SGHTA and CDR2 is FQGNSA. The CDR3 loop is CASSFSSGGATFNEKLFF. The CDR3, as DNA: TGTGCCAGCAGCTTCTCCTCAGGCGGGGCTACCTTTAATGAAAAACTGTTTTTT.

The chain employs TRBV11-1 and TRBJ2-7; D possibly corresponds to TRBD1 (6 bases). Between the trimmed V and J ends, which lost 2 bases and 3 bases, there was a span of 14 bases. The germline gives CDR1 SGHAT, CDR2 FQDESV (reference sequence). The CDR3 sequence is 15 residues long. The CDR3 bases are TGTGCCAGCAGCTTAAGGGCAGGGGATGGCTACGAGCAGTACTTC. This codes for CASSLRAGDGYEQYF.

The chain has TRBV7-6 and TRBJ1-6; 9 positions agree with TRBD1. Per germline, CDR1 SGHVS and CDR2 FNYEAQ. The CDR3 is 14 amino acids. The V segment lost 1 base and the J segment 13 bases; nucleotides outside the gene matches: 5. CDR3 DNA: TGTGCCAGCAGCTTAGAGGGACAGGGTCAGCCCCTCCACTTT. As protein: CASSLEGQGQPLHF.

This clonotype has just a few counts. A much larger clone lies one base from this, so it may be a read error. J is TRBJ1-6 and V is TRBV10-2; D perhaps matches TRBD1 (5 bases). Germline CDR1 WSHSY, CDR2 SAAADI. V lost 7 bases, J lost 5 bases, and 9 bases lay in between. The CDR3 is 13 residues long. The chain's CDR3 is CASKTANNSPLHF. In DNA form, the CDR3 reads TGCGCCAGCAAGACAGCTAATAATTCACCCCTCCACTTT.